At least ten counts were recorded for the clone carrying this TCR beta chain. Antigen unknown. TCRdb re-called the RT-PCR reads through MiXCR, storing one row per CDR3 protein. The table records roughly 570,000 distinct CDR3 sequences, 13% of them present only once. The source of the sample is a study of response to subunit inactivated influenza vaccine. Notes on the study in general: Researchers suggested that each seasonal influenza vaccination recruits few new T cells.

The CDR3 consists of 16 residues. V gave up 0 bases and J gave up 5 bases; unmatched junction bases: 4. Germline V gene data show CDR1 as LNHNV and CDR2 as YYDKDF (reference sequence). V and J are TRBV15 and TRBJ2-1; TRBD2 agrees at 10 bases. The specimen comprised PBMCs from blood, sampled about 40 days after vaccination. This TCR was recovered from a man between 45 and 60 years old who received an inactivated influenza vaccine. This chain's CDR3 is CATSRDRLAGNNEQFF. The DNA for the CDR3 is TGTGCCACCAGCAGAGATCGACTAGCGGGTAACAATGAGCAGTTCTTC.